This is a list of T cell receptor beta chains from one sample in a study of blood T cell repertoires in COVID-19. Clones were sequenced by immunoSEQ multiplex PCR, and TCRdb holds only the in-frame ones, with some missing. In the table there are roughly 150,000 clones, about four fifths of which are singletons. Sequenced material: peripheral blood. All receptors come from an elderly woman with acute or convalescent COVID-19. The CDR3 runs from the conserved cysteine through the conserved F or W. The order of the fields is D gene, J gene, V gene, clone size, CDR3 protein, CDR3 DNA. D genes are given only for firm matches. The size entry is marked missing in some rows and otherwise reads once, few, many or a size class.

d_call: TRBD1
j_call: TRBJ2-6
v_call: TRBV5-1
clone_size: NA
cdr3_aa: CASSLLGDRSYSGANVLTF
cdr3_nt: TGCGCCAGCAGCTTACTTGGGGACAGGAGTTACTCTGGGGCCAACGTCCTGACTTTC

d_call: TRBD1
j_call: TRBJ1-5
v_call: TRBV28
clone_size: NA
cdr3_aa: CASIPGQDNQPQHF
cdr3_nt: TGTGCCAGCATTCCGGGACAGGACAATCAGCCCCAGCATTTT

d_call: TRBD1
j_call: TRBJ1-6
v_call: TRBV30
clone_size: NA
cdr3_aa: CAWSVRGTVNNSPLHF
cdr3_nt: TGTGCCTGGAGTGTAAGGGGGACAGTCAATAATTCACCCCTCCACTTT

d_call: NA
j_call: TRBJ1-4
v_call: TRBV5-6
clone_size: NA
cdr3_aa: CASSLAEGVANEKLFF
cdr3_nt: TGTGCCAGCAGCTTGGCCGAGGGTGTAGCTAATGAAAAACTGTTTTTT

d_call: TRBD2
j_call: TRBJ2-3
v_call: TRBV6-4
clone_size: NA
cdr3_aa: CASAIGRETDTQYF
cdr3_nt: TGTGCCAGTGCCATAGGGCGGGAGACAGATACGCAGTATTTT

d_call: TRBD2
j_call: TRBJ2-7
v_call: TRBV5-1
clone_size: once
cdr3_aa: CASSLDLGRVGYEQYF
cdr3_nt: TGCGCCAGCAGCTTGGATTTGGGGAGGGTTGGCTACGAGCAGTACTTC

d_call: NA
j_call: TRBJ2-2
v_call: TRBV12-3/TRBV12-4
clone_size: NA
cdr3_aa: CASSTRLAGELFF
cdr3_nt: TGTGCCAGCAGTACTCGCCTAGCCGGGGAGCTGTTTTTT

d_call: NA
j_call: TRBJ1-4
v_call: TRBV11-2
clone_size: NA
cdr3_aa: CASSSGFNEKLFF
cdr3_nt: TGTGCCAGCAGCTCCGGGTTTAATGAAAAACTGTTTTTT

d_call: NA
j_call: TRBJ2-1
v_call: TRBV5-1
clone_size: once
cdr3_aa: CASSISPDTYNEQFF
cdr3_nt: TGCGCCAGCAGTATTTCGCCGGACACTTACAATGAGCAGTTCTTC

d_call: TRBD2
j_call: TRBJ2-1
v_call: TRBV24-1
clone_size: NA
cdr3_aa: CATSDTGLGTSNEQFF
cdr3_nt: TGTGCCACCAGTGATACCGGACTAGGGACGAGCAATGAGCAGTTCTTC

d_call: NA
j_call: TRBJ2-7
v_call: TRBV2
clone_size: NA
cdr3_aa: CASSEGAYEQYF
cdr3_nt: TGTGCCAGCAGTGAGGGCGCCTACGAGCAGTACTTC

d_call: TRBD2
j_call: TRBJ2-5
v_call: TRBV7-9
clone_size: NA
cdr3_aa: CASSFGTSGGLQETQYF
cdr3_nt: TGTGCCAGCAGCTTCGGGACTAGCGGGGGGCTACAAGAGACCCAGTACTTC

d_call: TRBD2
j_call: TRBJ2-5
v_call: TRBV4-1
clone_size: NA
cdr3_aa: CASRGLAGVYQETQYF
cdr3_nt: TGCGCCAGCAGGGGACTAGCGGGGGTGTACCAAGAGACCCAGTACTTC

d_call: TRBD1
j_call: TRBJ2-5
v_call: TRBV6-5
clone_size: NA
cdr3_aa: CASSGTGQGGETQYF
cdr3_nt: TGTGCCAGCAGCGGGACAGGGCAAGGCGGGGAGACCCAGTACTTC

d_call: NA
j_call: TRBJ1-4
v_call: TRBV7-7
clone_size: NA
cdr3_aa: CASGMRPGLNEKLFF
cdr3_nt: TGTGCTAGCGGGATGAGACCAGGACTTAATGAAAAACTGTTTTTT

d_call: TRBD1
j_call: TRBJ1-1
v_call: TRBV28
clone_size: NA
cdr3_aa: CASTEGAFNTEAFF
cdr3_nt: TGTGCCAGCACTGAGGGGGCTTTCAACACTGAAGCTTTCTTT

d_call: NA
j_call: TRBJ2-7
v_call: TRBV4-1
clone_size: NA
cdr3_aa: CASSQDAGGRGYF
cdr3_nt: TGCGCCAGCAGCCAAGATGCCGGGGGTCGGGGGTACTTC

d_call: TRBD1
j_call: TRBJ1-1
v_call: TRBV6-5
clone_size: NA
cdr3_aa: CASSRIGQGITEAFF
cdr3_nt: TGTGCCAGCAGTCGTATTGGACAGGGAATAACTGAAGCTTTCTTT

d_call: TRBD1
j_call: TRBJ2-5
v_call: TRBV6-2/TRBV6-3
clone_size: NA
cdr3_aa: CASSYRDRVTTNQETQYF
cdr3_nt: TGTGCCAGCAGTTACCGGGACAGGGTAACAACAAACCAAGAGACCCAGTACTTC

d_call: NA
j_call: TRBJ1-4
v_call: TRBV6-5
clone_size: NA
cdr3_aa: CASSYRGGANEKLFF
cdr3_nt: TGTGCCAGCAGTTACAGGGGGGGTGCTAATGAAAAACTGTTTTTT

d_call: NA
j_call: TRBJ2-1
v_call: TRBV6-1
clone_size: NA
cdr3_aa: CASSVPSSGTPYNEQFF
cdr3_nt: TGTGCCAGCAGTGTACCAAGCTCCGGGACACCATACAATGAGCAGTTCTTC

d_call: NA
j_call: TRBJ1-3
v_call: TRBV3-1/TRBV3-2
clone_size: few
cdr3_aa: CASSQSGRNTIYF
cdr3_nt: TGTGCCAGCAGCCAATCAGGCCGAAACACCATATATTTT

d_call: TRBD1
j_call: TRBJ1-2
v_call: TRBV5-1
clone_size: NA
cdr3_aa: CASSSGGGYGYTF
cdr3_nt: TGCGCCAGCAGCTCAGGGGGCGGCTATGGCTACACCTTC

d_call: NA
j_call: TRBJ2-7
v_call: TRBV7-9
clone_size: NA
cdr3_aa: CASSLGGTAYSYEQYF
cdr3_nt: TGTGCCAGCAGCCTTGGAGGAACAGCCTACTCCTACGAGCAGTACTTC

d_call: TRBD1
j_call: TRBJ1-1
v_call: TRBV18
clone_size: NA
cdr3_aa: CASSLGTGDTEAFF
cdr3_nt: TGTGCCAGCTCACTCGGGACAGGGGATACTGAAGCTTTCTTT

d_call: NA
j_call: TRBJ2-3
v_call: TRBV7-9
clone_size: NA
cdr3_aa: CASSIGGQGNTQYF
cdr3_nt: TGTGCCAGCAGCATAGGGGGTCAGGGGAATACGCAGTATTTT

d_call: NA
j_call: TRBJ1-6
v_call: TRBV7-9
clone_size: NA
cdr3_aa: CASSPGTYNSPLHF
cdr3_nt: TGTGCCAGCAGCCCCGGGACATACAATTCACCCCTCCACTTT

d_call: NA
j_call: TRBJ1-4
v_call: TRBV30
clone_size: few
cdr3_aa: CAWSTSRGAFNEKLFF
cdr3_nt: TGTGCCTGGAGTACATCCCGGGGTGCTTTTAATGAAAAACTGTTTTTT

d_call: TRBD1
j_call: TRBJ1-2
v_call: TRBV24-1
clone_size: NA
cdr3_aa: CATSDPGTGNYGYTF
cdr3_nt: TGTGCCACCAGTGATCCCGGGACAGGCAACTATGGCTACACCTTC

d_call: NA
j_call: TRBJ2-5
v_call: TRBV2
clone_size: NA
cdr3_aa: CASSADSQETQYF
cdr3_nt: TGTGCCAGCAGTGCGGACAGCCAAGAGACCCAGTACTTC

d_call: NA
j_call: TRBJ2-3
v_call: TRBV10-3
clone_size: NA
cdr3_aa: CAISLSTGTQYF
cdr3_nt: TGTGCCATCAGTCTCTCCACGGGTACGCAGTATTTT

d_call: NA
j_call: TRBJ2-1
v_call: TRBV28
clone_size: NA
cdr3_aa: CASSLGLVPYNEQFF
cdr3_nt: TGTGCCAGCAGTTTAGGGCTGGTACCGTACAATGAGCAGTTCTTC

d_call: NA
j_call: TRBJ2-1
v_call: TRBV4-1
clone_size: NA
cdr3_aa: CASSRQAAYNEQFF
cdr3_nt: TGCGCCAGCAGCCGTCAGGCCGCCTACAATGAGCAGTTCTTC

d_call: TRBD1
j_call: TRBJ1-6
v_call: TRBV3-1/TRBV3-2
clone_size: NA
cdr3_aa: CASSQGTGLGSPLHF
cdr3_nt: TGTGCCAGCAGCCAAGGGACAGGGTTGGGTTCACCCCTCCACTTT

d_call: NA
j_call: TRBJ1-1
v_call: TRBV29-1
clone_size: NA
cdr3_aa: CSVDREPGGTEAFF
cdr3_nt: TGCAGCGTGGATCGTGAGCCCGGGGGCACTGAAGCTTTCTTT

d_call: NA
j_call: TRBJ2-1
v_call: TRBV6-6
clone_size: NA
cdr3_aa: CASSYPRGYNEQFF
cdr3_nt: TGTGCCAGCAGTTACCCTCGGGGGTACAATGAGCAGTTCTTC

d_call: NA
j_call: TRBJ2-2
v_call: TRBV9
clone_size: NA
cdr3_aa: CASCRDFNTGELFF
cdr3_nt: TGTGCCAGCTGCCGGGACTTTAACACCGGGGAGCTGTTTTTT

d_call: TRBD2
j_call: TRBJ2-3
v_call: TRBV6-6
clone_size: NA
cdr3_aa: CASSYLTAGEADTQYF
cdr3_nt: TGTGCCAGCAGTTATCTCACAGCGGGAGAGGCAGATACGCAGTATTTT

d_call: NA
j_call: TRBJ2-4
v_call: TRBV29-1
clone_size: NA
cdr3_aa: CSASPAENIQYF
cdr3_nt: TGCAGCGCGTCGCCGGCGGAAAACATTCAGTACTTC

d_call: TRBD1
j_call: TRBJ2-7
v_call: TRBV28
clone_size: once
cdr3_aa: CASSQGTGGTYEQYF
cdr3_nt: TGTGCCAGCAGCCAGGGGACAGGCGGAACCTACGAGCAGTACTTC

d_call: NA
j_call: TRBJ2-7
v_call: TRBV29-1
clone_size: NA
cdr3_aa: CSAEVGGLSYEQYF
cdr3_nt: TGCAGCGCCGAGGTTGGGGGCCTCTCCTACGAGCAGTACTTC

d_call: NA
j_call: TRBJ1-2
v_call: TRBV20-1
clone_size: NA
cdr3_aa: CSARGQFSTF
cdr3_nt: TGCAGTGCTAGAGGACAGTTTAGCACCTTC

d_call: NA
j_call: TRBJ2-1
v_call: TRBV28
clone_size: NA
cdr3_aa: CASSLVQASYNEQFF
cdr3_nt: TGTGCCAGCAGTTTAGTACAGGCCTCCTACAATGAGCAGTTCTTC

d_call: TRBD1
j_call: TRBJ1-5
v_call: TRBV6-6
clone_size: NA
cdr3_aa: CASSPRTGGQPQHF
cdr3_nt: TGTGCCAGCAGTCCCCGGACAGGGGGGCAGCCCCAGCATTTT

d_call: TRBD1
j_call: TRBJ1-1
v_call: TRBV9
clone_size: few
cdr3_aa: CASSVLSGGTEAFF
cdr3_nt: TGTGCCAGCAGCGTACTGTCAGGGGGGACTGAAGCTTTCTTT

d_call: TRBD1
j_call: TRBJ2-7
v_call: TRBV5-1
clone_size: few
cdr3_aa: CASSPGQGGYEQYF
cdr3_nt: TGCGCCAGCAGCCCAGGACAGGGGGGCTACGAGCAGTACTTC

d_call: TRBD1
j_call: TRBJ1-5
v_call: TRBV7-8
clone_size: NA
cdr3_aa: CASSSTGNSNQPQHF
cdr3_nt: TGTGCCAGCAGCTCGACAGGGAATAGCAATCAGCCCCAGCATTTT

d_call: NA
j_call: TRBJ2-7
v_call: TRBV11-1
clone_size: NA
cdr3_aa: CASSLAGIYEQYF
cdr3_nt: TGTGCCAGCAGCCTAGCCGGGATCTACGAGCAGTACTTC

d_call: NA
j_call: TRBJ2-1
v_call: TRBV5-6
clone_size: NA
cdr3_aa: CASSQDRSSSYNEQFF
cdr3_nt: TGTGCCAGCAGCCAGGATAGATCCAGCTCCTACAATGAGCAGTTCTTC

d_call: NA
j_call: TRBJ1-2
v_call: TRBV19
clone_size: NA
cdr3_aa: CPRGGRGYGYTF
cdr3_nt: TGCCCCCGGGGGGGGCGCGGCTATGGCTACACCTTC

d_call: TRBD1
j_call: TRBJ1-5
v_call: TRBV19
clone_size: NA
cdr3_aa: CASSADRGLSNQPQHF
cdr3_nt: TGTGCCAGTAGTGCGGACAGGGGACTTAGCAATCAGCCCCAGCATTTT

d_call: NA
j_call: TRBJ1-5
v_call: TRBV7-2
clone_size: NA
cdr3_aa: CASSLAVTTSAHF
cdr3_nt: TGTGCCAGCAGCTTAGCTGTGACTACATCGGCGCATTTT

d_call: NA
j_call: TRBJ1-2
v_call: TRBV30
clone_size: few
cdr3_aa: CAWGAPLQGSYTF
cdr3_nt: TGTGCCTGGGGTGCCCCATTACAGGGAAGCTACACCTTC